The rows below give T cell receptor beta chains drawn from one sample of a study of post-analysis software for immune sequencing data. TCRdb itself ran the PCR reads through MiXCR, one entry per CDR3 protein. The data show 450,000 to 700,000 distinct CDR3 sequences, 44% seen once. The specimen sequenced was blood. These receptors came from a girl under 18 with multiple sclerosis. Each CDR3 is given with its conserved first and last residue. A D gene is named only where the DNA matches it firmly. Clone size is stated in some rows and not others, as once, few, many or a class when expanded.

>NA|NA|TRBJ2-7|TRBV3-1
TGTGCCAGCAGCCCCGGTCCTGGGCTTAGCTCCTACGAGCAGTACTTC
CASSPGPGLSSYEQYF
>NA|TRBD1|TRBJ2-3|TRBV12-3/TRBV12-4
TGTGCCAGCAGCCTCCACAGGGGGCCAGATACGCAGTATTTT
CASSLHRGPDTQYF
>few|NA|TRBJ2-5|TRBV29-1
TGCAGCGTTCGTCCGGTGGGAGAGACCCAGTACTTC
CSVRPVGETQYF
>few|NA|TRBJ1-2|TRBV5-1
TGCGCCAGCAGCCTGGGCACGGTTGCCTATGGCTACACCTTC
CASSLGTVAYGYTF
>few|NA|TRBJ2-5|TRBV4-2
TGTGCCAGCAGCCCCGGGTCGGGGGACCGCCAAGAGACCCAGTACTTC
CASSPGSGDRQETQYF
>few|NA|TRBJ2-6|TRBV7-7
TGTGCTAGCAGCTCCGCGGTTGGCTCTGGGGCCAACGTCCTGACTTTC
CASSSAVGSGANVLTF
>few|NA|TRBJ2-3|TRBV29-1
TGCAGCGTTGCTGTCACAGATACGCAGTATTTT
CSVAVTDTQYF
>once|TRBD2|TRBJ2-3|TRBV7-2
TGTGCCAGCAGCGCTGGACTAGCGGGGGGCCCTTCCGTGGTGAATACGCAGTATTTT
CASSAGLAGGPSVVNTQYF
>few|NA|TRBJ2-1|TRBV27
TGTGCCAGCAGTTTACTCCCTAAGGTGGATCCCTACAATGAGCAGTTCTTC
CASSLLPKVDPYNEQFF
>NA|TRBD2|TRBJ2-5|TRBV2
TGTGCCAGCAGTGAATCTCTAGCGGGAGGAGGAGAGACCCAGTACTTC
CASSESLAGGGETQYF
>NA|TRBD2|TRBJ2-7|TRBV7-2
TGTGCCAGCAGCTCCAGCGGGGGGGACTACGAGCAGTACTTC
CASSSSGGDYEQYF
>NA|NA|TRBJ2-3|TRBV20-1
TGCAGTGCTAGATGGCTCCGTGGCGGCACAGATACGCAGTATTTT
CSARWLRGGTDTQYF
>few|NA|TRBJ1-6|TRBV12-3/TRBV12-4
TGTGCCAGCAGTTTAGTTTCTAATTCACCCCTCCACTTT
CASSLVSNSPLHF
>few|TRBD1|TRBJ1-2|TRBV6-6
TGTGCCAGCACCGTTACAGGGGAGGTCGGCTACACCTTC
CASTVTGEVGYTF
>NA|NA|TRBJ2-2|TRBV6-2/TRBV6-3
TGTGCCAGCAGTTACCCGACTATTCCCTTGAGTAACACCGGGGAGCTGTTTTTT
CASSYPTIPLSNTGELFF
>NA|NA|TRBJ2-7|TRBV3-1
TGTGCCAGCAGCCAGGTTGTAGGCGGGCCTACCTACGAGCAGTACTTC
CASSQVVGGPTYEQYF
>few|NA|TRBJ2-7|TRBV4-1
TGCGCCAGCAGCCATATGGGGCAGACGAACTTCTACGAGCAGTACTTC
CASSHMGQTNFYEQYF
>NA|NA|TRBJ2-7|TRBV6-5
TGTGGCAGCAGTTACCGAGCCCCGGGGAAAGGTTACGAGCAGTACTTC
CGSSYRAPGKGYEQYF
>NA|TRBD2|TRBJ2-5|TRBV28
TGTGCCAGCAGTGGACTAGCGGGAGGGGACCAAGAGACCCAGTACTTC
CASSGLAGGDQETQYF
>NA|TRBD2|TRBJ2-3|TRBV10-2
TGCGCCAGCAGGGTAGCGGGTTACACAGATACGCAGTATTTT
CASRVAGYTDTQYF
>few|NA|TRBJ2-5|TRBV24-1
TGTGCCACCAGTGATCGAAAGACCCAGTACTTC
CATSDRKTQYF
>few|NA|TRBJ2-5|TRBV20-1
TGCAGTGCTACAGGGACACCCGGCCCCCAAGAGACCCAGTACTTC
CSATGTPGPQETQYF
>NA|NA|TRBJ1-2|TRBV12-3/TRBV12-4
TGTGCCAGTGGACAACGGGAGAACTATGGCTACACCTTC
CASGQRENYGYTF
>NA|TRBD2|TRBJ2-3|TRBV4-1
TGCGCCAGCAGCCAACCTAGCGGGAGCGCAGATACGCAGTATTTT
CASSQPSGSADTQYF
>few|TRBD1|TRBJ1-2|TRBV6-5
TGTGCCAGCAGTCGGACAGGGAGGGCCTATGGCTACACCTTC
CASSRTGRAYGYTF
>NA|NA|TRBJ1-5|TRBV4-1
TGCGCCAGCAGCCACGGCAATCAGCCCCAGCATTTT
CASSHGNQPQHF
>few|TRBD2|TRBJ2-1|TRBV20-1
TGCAGTGCTAGGAGGACTAGCCTACTCTACAATGAGCAGTTCTTC
CSARRTSLLYNEQFF
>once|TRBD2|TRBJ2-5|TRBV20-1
TGCAGTGCTAGAGACCCTACTAGCGGGAGGGCCAGGGAGACCCAGTACTTC
CSARDPTSGRARETQYF
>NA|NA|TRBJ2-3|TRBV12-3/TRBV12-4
TGTGCCAGCAACCGCGGAATCACAGATACGCAGTATTTT
CASNRGITDTQYF
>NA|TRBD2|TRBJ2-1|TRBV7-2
TGTGCCAGCAGCCTTCGACTAGCGGGAGGGCCAAGGTTGGCCTACAATGAGCAGTTCTTC
CASSLRLAGGPRLAYNEQFF
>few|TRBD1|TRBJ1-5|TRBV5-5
TGTGCCAGCAGCGCCGGGACAGGGTTACTCAATCAGCCCCAGCATTTT
CASSAGTGLLNQPQHF
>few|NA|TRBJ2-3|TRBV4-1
TGCGCCAGCAGCCCTTGGGGGGGGGCAACAGATACGCAGTATTTT
CASSPWGGATDTQYF
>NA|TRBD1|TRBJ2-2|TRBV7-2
TGTGCCAGCAGCCCTACGGACAGGGTGAACACCGGGGAGCTGTTTTTT
CASSPTDRVNTGELFF
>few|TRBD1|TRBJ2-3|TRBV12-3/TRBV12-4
TGTGCCAGCAGTTTGGGGACAGGGTTCACAGATACGCAGTATTTT
CASSLGTGFTDTQYF
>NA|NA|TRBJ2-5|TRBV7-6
TGTGCCAGCAGCTTGGGGATTAGCGGCCAAGAGACCCAGTACTTC
CASSLGISGQETQYF
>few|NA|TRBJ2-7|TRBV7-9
TGTGCCAGCAGCCCGACGGGGCCTTCCGAGCAGTACTTC
CASSPTGPSEQYF
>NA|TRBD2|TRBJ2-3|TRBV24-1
TGTGCCACCAGTGCTCTTAGCGGGAGGGAGAGCACAGATACGCAGTATTTT
CATSALSGRESTDTQYF
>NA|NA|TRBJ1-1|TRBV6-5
TGTGCCAGCAGTTACAGCCTTGGAGGTGAAGCTTTCTTT
CASSYSLGGEAFF
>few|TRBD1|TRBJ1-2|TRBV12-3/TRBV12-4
TGTGCCACCCGGGGGGGACAGGGTTATTCCCCCTCTAACTATGGCTACACCTTC
CATRGGQGYSPSNYGYTF
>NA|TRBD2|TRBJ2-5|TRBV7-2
TGTGCCAGCAGCTTAGCGACTAGCGACCAAGAGACCCAGTACTTC
CASSLATSDQETQYF